What follows is one T cell receptor (beta chain) and its context. With V trimmed by 2 bases and J by 5 bases, 8 bases remained unmatched. This CDR3 has 15 amino acids. Looked up from germline, CDR1 is SGHDN and CDR2 is FVKESK. These data come from a study of cytomegalovirus exposure and HLA in healthy donors. TCRdb's copy holds only in-frame clones and misses some; the assay was immunoSEQ multiplex PCR. The sample has about 170,000 clones, just under 90% seen once. This TCR derives from a woman in her 30s in good health and CMV-seronegative. J is TRBJ2-7 and V is TRBV14; the match to TRBD1 covers 8 bases. The material sequenced was PBMCs. CDR3 protein: CASSQLQGGIDEQYF. In DNA, the CDR3 is TGTGCCAGCAGCCAACTACAGGGGGGAATCGACGAGCAGTACTTC.